This record covers a single TCR beta chain. The CDR3 spans 18 residues. CDR1 and CDR2 (germline): SGHDT, YYEEEE. V lost 4 bases to trimming and J lost 0 bases, with 23 bases between them. This record comes from a study of control samples from healthy donors and cancer patients. The repertoire was sequenced with immunoSEQ multiplex PCR; TCRdb's copy has only in-frame clones and lacks some. This table holds 100,000 to 150,000 clones, around 90% found once. The chain is built from TRBV5-6 and TRBJ2-7, with D perhaps given as TRBD1 or TRBD2 (5 bases each). The specimen was blood. This clonotype was obtained from a man aged 35 to 55 in good health. CDR3: CASSPAGLSTGPSYEQYF. CDR3 coding DNA: TGTGCCAGCAGCCCGGCCGGGCTGAGTACGGGACCCTCCTACGAGCAGTACTTC. The full variable domain, rest sourced from reference TRBV5-6 and TRBJ2-7, is DAGVTQSPTHLIKTRGQQVTLRCSPKSGHDTVSWYQQALGQGPQFIFQYYEEEERQRGNFPDRFSGHQFPNYSSELNVNALLLGDSALYLCASSPAGLSTGPSYEQYFGPGTRLTVT.